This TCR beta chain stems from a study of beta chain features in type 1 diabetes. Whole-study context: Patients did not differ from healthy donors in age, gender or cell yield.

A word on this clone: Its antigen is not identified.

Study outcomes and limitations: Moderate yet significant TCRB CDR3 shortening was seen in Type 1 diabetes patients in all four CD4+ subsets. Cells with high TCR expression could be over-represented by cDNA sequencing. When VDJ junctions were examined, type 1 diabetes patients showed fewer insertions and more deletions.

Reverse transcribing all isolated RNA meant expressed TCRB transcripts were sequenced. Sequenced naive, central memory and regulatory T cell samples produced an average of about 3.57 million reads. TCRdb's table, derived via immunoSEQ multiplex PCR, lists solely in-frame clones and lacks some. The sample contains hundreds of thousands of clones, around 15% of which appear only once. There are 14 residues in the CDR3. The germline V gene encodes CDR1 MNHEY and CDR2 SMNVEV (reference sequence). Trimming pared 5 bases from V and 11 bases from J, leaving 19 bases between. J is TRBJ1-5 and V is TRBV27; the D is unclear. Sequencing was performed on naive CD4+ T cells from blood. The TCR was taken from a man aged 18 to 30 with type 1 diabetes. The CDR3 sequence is CASSPPGPTSAQHF. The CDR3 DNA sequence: TGTGCCAGCAGTCCCCCGGGCCCAACCTCGGCCCAGCATTTT.